This T cell receptor beta chain was identified during a study of blood T cell repertoires in COVID-19 (dated by TCRdb to the early 2020s). For the study in its entirety: Collaborator samples came from the United States, Italy and Spain and covered acute and convalescent phases of COVID-19. Nearly every sample came with metadata listing a de-identified subject ID, COVID-19 status, age in years and sex. HLA class I and class II types, where available, came from metadata supplied by the sample provider rather than from assay-based typing. The prospective study material was composed of cDNA or gDNA derived from T cells, B-cell-depleted T cells, or PBMCs. The dataset comprised deeply sampled blood TCRbeta repertoires from subjects exposed to, actively infected with, or recovered from COVID-19. The samples were drawn from the first 160 participants of the ongoing ImmuneRACE study and from 1,254 subjects provided by 6 global collaborators. The repertoires were made available in a free public database intended to serve as a resource for research on the immune response to SARS-CoV-2.

The immunoSEQ Assay, a bias-controlled multiplex PCR, was used to amplify TCRbeta CDR3 regions from genomic DNA. In the original analysis: The number of nucleated cells in each sample was estimated by amplification of reference gene primers within the assay. To quantify the absolute abundance of each unique TCRbeta CDR3 rearrangement, sequence reads were collapsed and filtered. For each sample, productive Simpson clonality was calculated by taking the square root of Simpson's diversity index across productive rearrangements. The source is immuneACCESS, and TCRdb retained only in-frame sequences with V and J called. Part of the clones is not carried over; for the studies checked, unresolved V genes explain less than half of this, and the remainder is unexplained. Clone size and V and J calls were adopted from that table, with D and trimming inferred from the DNA. The sample table lists roughly 160,000 clones, approximately 90% of them with a count of one. Approximately 2.1% of the sample is in the top ten clones.

This clone was observed a handful of times. The antigen it recognizes is unknown. Base qualities are missing; no much larger clone stands one base away. CDR1 and CDR2 are read off the germline V gene (reference sequence) as LNHDA and SQIVND. There are 13 amino acids in the CDR3, from cysteine to phenylalanine inclusive. Left in the record is the CDR3 DNA by itself, 39 bases read in frame from the first base. Trimming removed 4 bases from V and 1 base from J, leaving 7 bases between the germline ends. The investigation overall reported the following: Clinical and demographic metadata were provided uncurated, with the amount varying by source and participant.

Another Seattle source contributed samples from volunteer blood donors who had recovered from COVID-19. Whole blood was collected in K2EDTA tubes by collaborating institutions according to the institutions' own protocols. For TCRbeta analysis, collaborator samples were shipped as frozen whole blood, as isolated PBMCs, or as DNA extracted from either sample type. This sequence originates from a man aged 45-65 years who had recovered from COVID-19. Recombination linked TRBV19 to TRBJ1-1, with the D gene call left open. The sequencing input was peripheral blood. The DNA reads as follows: TGTGCCAGTAGTAGGGCGCCGAACACTGAAGCTTTCTTT. Its translation is CASSRAPNTEAFF.